The 9 T cell receptor beta chains reported below all come from one sample, sequenced in a study of human T cells and chemical hapten exposure. TCRdb reprocessed the RACE reads with MiXCR, giving one entry per CDR3 protein. The table has about 87,000 distinct CDR3 sequences, approximately 9.9% seen once. The time point: pre-sensitization, week 0. Treatment indicated: therapeutic diphenylcyclopropenone sensitization with weekly scalp DPC. The source was whole blood, collected in connection with sensitization to the hapten diphenylcyclopropenone (DPC). Receptor source: a woman aged 35 to 49 with alopecia areata. Some clones in this sample may be carry-over from other donors' samples.

The table lists this clonotype with a few counts. The chain combines TRBV7-8 with TRBJ2-5; no clear D. Germline V CDR1 and CDR2: SGHVS, FQNEAQ. The CDR3 extends over 14 amino acids. With 7 bases removed from V and 5 bases from J, the gap between germline ends came to 17 bases. The CDR3 bases are TGTGCCAGCACCCCACCGTCTGCGTGGGAGACCCAGTACTTC. Protein: CASTPPSAWETQYF.

This clonotype has only a few counts. V gene TRBV7-9 combines with J gene TRBJ1-2; no clear D. Germline CDR1 is SEHNR and CDR2 is FQNEAQ (reference sequence). V shed 3 bases and J shed 6 bases, with 11 bases lying between them. CDR3 length equals 13 residues. CDR3 sequence reads: CASSLNTDHGYTF. CDR3 DNA: TGTGCCAGCAGCTTGAACACTGACCATGGCTACACCTTC.

This clonotype was seen more than once but under ten times. This sequence joins TRBV12-3 or TRBV12-4 and TRBJ2-2, with TRBD2 as a possible D gene (6 bases). The length of the CDR3 is 17 residues. Trimming removed 7 bases from V and 2 bases from J, with 20 bases in between. The CDR3 loop is CASTPLDWGLNTGELFF. CDR3 in DNA: TGTGCCAGCACCCCCTTGGATTGGGGACTTAACACCGGGGAGCTGTTTTTT.

V and J are TRBV2 and TRBJ1-5; D is undetermined. V lost 4 bases, J lost 0 bases, and 16 bases lay in between. In germline, CDR1 is SNHLY, CDR2 FYNNEI. The CDR3 sequence is 17 residues long. This chain's CDR3 is CASSGGEGIISNQPQHF. As DNA, the CDR3 is TGTGCCAGCAGTGGCGGGGAAGGGATAATTAGCAATCAGCCCCAGCATTTT.

This clonotype was counted only a few times. The chain links TRBV20-1 to TRBJ1-2; 9 bases are a match to TRBD1. V was pared by 7 bases and J by 3 bases, with 18 bases of the junction left unmatched. The CDR3 contains 17 residues. Germline V gene sequence: CDR1 DFQATT, CDR2 SNEGSKA (reference sequence). Here the CDR3 DNA reads TGCAGTGTCTCAACCGGGACAGGGATTTACGTTGACTATGGCTACACCTTC. This encodes CSVSTGTGIYVDYGYTF.

This clonotype was seen at least ten times. The chain combines TRBV20-1 with TRBJ1-4, with no clear D. This CDR3 is 14 amino acids long. V lost 6 bases to trimming and J lost 2 bases, with 13 bases between them. CDR1 is DFQATT, CDR2 SNEGSKA, per germline (reference sequence). The CDR3 nucleotides read TGCAGTGCAGCTATACGAGGGACTAATGAAAAACTGTTTTTT. Protein sequence: CSAAIRGTNEKLFF.

This clonotype was counted between two and nine times. As DNA, the CDR3 is TGTGCCAGTATCGAAGGTGGCAGGGGTAGCAATCAGCCCCAGCATTTT. Protein sequence: CASIEGGRGSNQPQHF. The chain is built from TRBV19 and TRBJ1-5; a weak D match, TRBD1 (6 bases). Germline CDR1 is LNHDA and CDR2 is SQIVND (reference sequence). The V gene lost 7 bases and the J gene lost 0 bases, with 16 bases spanning the gap. This CDR3 is built from 16 residues.

The chain has TRBV21-1 and TRBJ1-6; the DNA was not used to check the table's D call, TRBD1. TRBV21-1 is a listed pseudogene. This CDR3 region has 15 residues. As DNA, the CDR3 is TGTGCCAGCAGCAAAGCTAGCAGGGGACATTCACCCCTCCACTTT. Its translation: CASSKASRGHSPLHF.

This clonotype has just a few counts. The chain links TRBV7-2 to TRBJ2-2; 8 nucleotides match TRBD2. Per germline, CDR1 SGHTA and CDR2 FQGNSA. The V gene end was trimmed by 6 bases and the J gene end by 3 bases; junction bases not matched to a gene: 6. This CDR3 has 15 amino acids. Here the CDR3 DNA reads TGTGCCAGCAGTCGAGCGGGGGCCTACACCGGGGAGCTGTTTTTT. Translation gives CASSRAGAYTGELFF.